This T cell receptor beta chain is from a study of blood T cell repertoires in COVID-19. The repertoire was sequenced with immunoSEQ multiplex PCR; TCRdb's copy has only in-frame clones and lacks some. The table has about 210,000 clones, 80% to 85% seen once. CDR1 is KGHDR and CDR2 is SFDVKD in the germline V gene. The V and J ends lost 3 bases and 2 bases, in that order; junction bases with no gene match: 3. CDR3 length: 16 amino acids. Sequencing was done on a sample of PBMCs or T cells enriched from blood (not recorded which). The TCR comes from a woman in her fifties or sixties with acute COVID-19. The rearrangement joins TRBV24-1 to TRBJ1-4; 9 bases match TRBD1. CDR3 loop: CATSDHGTGTNEKLFF. Written as DNA, the CDR3 is TGTGCCACCAGTGATCATGGGACAGGGACTAATGAAAAACTGTTTTTT.